What follows are 30 T cell receptor beta chains derived from one specimen sequenced in a study of T cells in Graves' hyperthyroidism and ophthalmopathy. From RNA transcripts, TCR beta CDR3 regions were amplified. The TCR CDR3 first-round RT-PCR relied on the HTBI primer set. TCRdb itself ran the multiplex PCR reads through MiXCR, one entry per CDR3 protein. Of roughly 180,000 distinct CDR3 sequences in the sample, 9.4% are singletons; the top ten hold about 20%. Source material: blood. The origin of the receptors is a young woman with Graves' hyperthyroidism that later progressed to Graves' ophthalmopathy.

Regarding this clonotype: This clone may be a read error of a much larger clone one base away. The chain uses TRBV7-3 and TRBJ2-1; 12 nucleotides align to TRBD1. Germline loops: CDR1 SGHTA, CDR2 FQGTGA. The CDR3 has 16 amino acids. This CDR3 is CASSKTGTGGYNEKFF. The CDR3 DNA follows: TGTGCCAGCAGCAAAACCGGGACAGGGGGCTACAATGAGAAGTTCTTC.

The sample holds many counts of this clonotype. The chain has TRBV20-1 and TRBJ2-3; D possibly corresponds to TRBD2 (5 bases). V was clipped by 0 bases and J by 2 bases, with 12 bases between them. This CDR3 has 15 amino acids. Germline V gene lookup returns CDR1 DFQATT and CDR2 SNEGSKA (reference sequence). Here the CDR3 DNA reads TGCAGTGCTAGAGATTCGGAGCGGATCACAGATACGCAGTATTTT. Protein: CSARDSERITDTQYF.

This clonotype was seen ten or more times. This sequence joins TRBV2 and TRBJ2-7; D gene uncertain. The CDR3 extends over 16 amino acids. V was clipped by 6 bases and J by 3 bases, with 21 bases between them. The V gene's germline CDR1 is SNHLY and CDR2 FYNNEI. CDR3 sequence reads: CASRLTTASPLYEQYF. The CDR3 region has the DNA TGTGCCAGCAGACTTACGACCGCCTCACCCCTCTACGAGCAGTACTTC.

In its sample, this clonotype was seen once. This chain uses TRBV4-1 with TRBJ1-3; D remains ambiguous. CDR1 and CDR2 from the germline V gene are MGHRA and YSYEKL. V lost 4 bases and J lost 0, with 10 bases in between. CDR3 length equals 15 residues. The CDR3 region is CASSPLPISGNTIYF. In DNA form, the CDR3 reads TGCGCCAGCAGCCCTCTCCCCATCTCTGGAAACACCATATATTTT.

This sequence joins TRBV15 and TRBJ2-3; D remains unclear. The CDR3 is 12 residues long. V shed 2 bases and J shed 14 bases, with 14 bases lying between them. Germline V CDR1 and CDR2: LNHNV, YYDKDF (reference sequence). As DNA, the CDR3 is TGTGCCACCAGCAGACCCGGATTCGGCACGTATTTT. This translates into CATSRPGFGTYF.

This clonotype was seen ten or more times. V is TRBV3-1 and J is TRBJ1-2, with D possibly being TRBD1 (5 bases). Per germline, CDR1 LGHDT and CDR2 YNNKEL (reference sequence). Trimming left V 1 base short and J 7 bases short, with 10 bases between. The CDR3 extends over 13 amino acids. CDR3 bases: TGTGCCAGCAGCCAAGGTATGACAGTTGGCTACACCTTC. Translating gives CASSQGMTVGYTF.

A note on this clonotype: This clone may be a read error of a much larger clone one base away. This CDR3 fails to terminate in the conserved phenylalanine or tryptophan, so it likely reflects a read error. J is TRBJ2-5 and V is TRBV7-8; no clear D gene. Germline CDR1 SGHVS, CDR2 FQNEAQ. V was cut by 2 bases and J by 0 bases, with 13 bases left in between. The CDR3 contains 16 residues. This chain's CDR3 is CASSLLLGLYQETQYL. The CDR3 DNA is TGTGCCAGCAGCTTATTGCTCGGATTGTACCAAGAGACCCAGTACCTC.

The CDR3 loop is CASSIVGALGGELFF. The DNA of the CDR3 is TGTGCCAGTAGTATAGTCGGCGCCCTGGGCGGGGAGCTGTTTTTT. The V gene is TRBV19, the J gene TRBJ2-2; D remains unclear. V dropped 1 base and J dropped 7 bases, with 13 bases sitting between them. CDR1 and CDR2 from the germline V gene are LNHDA and SQIVND (reference sequence). This CDR3 region has 15 residues.

A word on this clonotype: This may stem from a read error, because a much larger clone lies one nucleotide away. The chain recombines TRBV6-5 with TRBJ1-1; D is perhaps TRBD1 (5 bases). The germline CDR1 and CDR2 sequences are MNHEY and SVGAGI. CDR3 length: 16 residues. For the CDR3, the DNA is TGTGCCAGGAGTTACAAGAAGGGGCTCATGAACACTGAAGCTTTCTTT. Protein sequence: CARSYKKGLMNTEAFF.

This clonotype was found a few times. The rearrangement links TRBV5-8 to TRBJ1-5; weak D call: TRBD1 (6 bases). The V gene's germline CDR1 is SGHTS and CDR2 YDEGEE. The CDR3 has 15 residues. The V and J ends lost 6 bases and 6 bases respectively, with 19 bases between them. The CDR3 sequence is CASILVGAGSQPQHF. Written as DNA, the CDR3 is TGTGCCAGCATCCTAGTGGGGGCGGGAAGTCAGCCCCAGCATTTT.

The J gene is TRBJ2-7, the V gene TRBV2; D might be TRBD1 (6 bases). This CDR3 comprises 14 residues. The germline V gene has CDR1 SNHLY and CDR2 FYNNEI. Between the trimmed V and J ends, which lost 6 bases and 5 bases, there was a span of 17 bases. CDR3 amino acids: CASRSLQGNHEQYF. CDR3 coding DNA: TGTGCCAGCAGATCACTACAGGGTAACCACGAGCAGTACTTC.

In its sample, this clonotype was seen many times. The V gene is TRBV6-1, the J gene TRBJ1-2; D not resolved. The CDR3 totals 13 residues. The V and J ends lost 10 bases and 8 bases respectively, with 20 bases between them. Germline V gene sequence: CDR1 MNHNS, CDR2 SASEGT. DNA for the CDR3: TGTGCCACCCCGGGAGTCCTCCTGAGGGGCTACACCTTC. The encoded protein is CATPGVLLRGYTF.

In its sample, this clonotype was seen many times. This chain joins TRBV6-6 and TRBJ1-1; TRBD1 might be the D (5 bases). V was trimmed by 2 bases and J by 1 base, leaving 8 bases between them. This CDR3 spans 14 amino acids. The germline gives CDR1 MNHNY, CDR2 SVGAGI (reference sequence). The CDR3 reads CASSYGARNTEAFF. The CDR3 DNA sequence: TGTGCCAGCAGTTACGGGGCAAGGAACACTGAAGCTTTCTTT.

This clonotype was seen ten or more times. The chain combines TRBV12-3 or TRBV12-4 with TRBJ2-1; unclear D gene. The CDR3 is made up of 13 amino acids. With 2 bases removed from V and 3 bases from J, the gap between germline ends came to 5 bases. The CDR3 nucleotides are TGTGCCAGCAGTTTAACTATCTACAATGAGCAGTTCTTC. Protein: CASSLTIYNEQFF.

As to this clonotype: Just one base apart from a much larger clone, this may be a read error. The chain has TRBV5-1 and TRBJ2-7; TRBD1 is a possible D gene (6 bases). V was pared by 1 base and J by 4 bases, with 12 bases between. CDR1 is SGHRS, CDR2 YFSETQ, per germline. This CDR3 has 14 amino acids. This CDR3 reads CASSLLQGRYEQYF. CDR3 sequence (DNA): TGCGCCAGCAGCTTGTTACAGGGTAGGTACGAGCAGTACTTC.

This clonotype was found many times. V usage is TRBV6-2 or TRBV6-3 and J usage is TRBJ2-7; unclear D gene. The CDR3 covers 16 residues. The germline V gene has CDR1 MNHEY and CDR2 SVGEGT. V was cut by 0 bases and J by 5 bases, with 17 bases left in between. The CDR3 region has the DNA TGTGCCAGCAGTTACTCGGGCTTCCTTGGTTCCGACGAGCAGTACTTC. This sequence encodes CASSYSGFLGSDEQYF.

The chain uses TRBV7-8 and TRBJ2-7; 13 bases map to TRBD2. Germline CDR1 is SGHVS and CDR2 is FQNEAQ. CDR3 size: 17 residues. V lost 3 bases and J lost 3; bases outside the gene matches: 8. The CDR3 DNA reads as TGTGCCAGCAGCTTGGAGTTGGGACTAGCGGGACTCTACGAGCAGTACTTC. Translation: CASSLELGLAGLYEQYF. The whole variable domain, filled in from reference TRBV7-8 and TRBJ2-7, reads GAGVSQSPRYKVAKRGQDVALRCDPISGHVSLFWYQQALGQGPEFLTYFQNEAQLDKSGLPSDRFFAERPEGSVSTLKIQRTQQEDSAVYLCASSLELGLAGLYEQYFGPGTRLTVT.

This clonotype has ten or more counts. The rearrangement uses TRBV20-1 and TRBJ2-5; no clear D. Between the trimmed V and J ends, which lost 0 bases and 4 bases, there was a span of 9 bases. Germline V gives CDR1 DFQATT, CDR2 SNEGSKA (reference sequence). This CDR3 is built from 13 residues. The CDR3 nucleotides read TGCAGTGCTAGAGATCTAGGCGGAGAGACCCAGTACTTC. It is translated as CSARDLGGETQYF.

This clonotype appeared many times. The chain uses TRBV6-1 and TRBJ2-5, with 8 bases matching TRBD1. The ends lost 3 bases at V and 4 bases at J; junction bases unmatched: 4. Germline CDR1 reads MNHNS; CDR2 reads SASEGT. The CDR3 contains 14 residues. CDR3 DNA: TGTGCCAGCAGTGACGGACAGGGAGTAGAGACCCAGTACTTC. It translates to CASSDGQGVETQYF.

At least ten counts were recorded for this clonotype. The rearrangement links TRBV7-8 to TRBJ1-2; D ambiguous. Trimming left V 5 bases short and J 1 base short, with 14 bases between. The germline V gene has CDR1 SGHVS and CDR2 FQNEAQ. The CDR3 runs 15 residues. The CDR3 DNA sequence: TGTGCCAGCAGCCCCTTTCGAGTCGTTAACTATGGCTACACCTTC. Its protein product is CASSPFRVVNYGYTF.

This clonotype was seen many times. This chain links TRBV7-8 with TRBJ1-2; 8 nucleotides match TRBD1. The CDR3 has 14 amino acids. The germline V gene encodes CDR1 SGHVS and CDR2 FQNEAQ. With 2 bases clipped from V and 7 bases from J, the junction kept 6 bases outside the gene matches. The CDR3 nucleotides read TGTGCCAGCAGCTTAAGACAGGGGCGGGGTGGCTACACCTTC. Protein: CASSLRQGRGGYTF.

This clonotype has only a few counts. The V gene is TRBV5-5, the J gene TRBJ2-4; D is perhaps TRBD1 (5 bases). Trimming pared 0 bases from V and 1 base from J, leaving 11 bases between. This CDR3 comprises 16 residues. Germline V lookup: CDR1 SGHKS, CDR2 YYEKEE (reference sequence). In DNA form, the CDR3 reads TGTGCCAGCAGCTTGGTTGGGGCTTCGGCCAAAAACATTCAGTACTTC. The encoded protein is CASSLVGASAKNIQYF.

This clonotype has a count of ten or more. V gene TRBV19 combines with J gene TRBJ1-2; unclear D gene. Germline CDR1 and CDR2: LNHDA and SQIVND (reference sequence). V was pared by 7 bases and J by 1 base, with 10 bases between. This CDR3 region has 13 residues. The CDR3 sequence is CASTNPGNYGYTF. CDR3 sequence (DNA): TGTGCCAGTACCAACCCCGGTAACTATGGCTACACCTTC.

This clonotype came up a few times. The chain uses TRBV11-3 and TRBJ2-1; perhaps D is TRBD1 or TRBD2 (6 bases each). The CDR3 spans 13 residues. V lost 5 bases and J 10 bases, leaving 15 bases between the germline ends. Germline V CDR1 and CDR2: SGHNT, YENEEA. CDR3 protein: CASSPARGAEQFF. In DNA, the CDR3 is TGTGCCAGCAGCCCTGCTAGGGGGGCGGAGCAGTTCTTC.

This clonotype was observed at least ten times. The gene calls are TRBV6-2 or TRBV6-3 and TRBJ2-1; D remains unclear. Deletions cut 2 bases from V and 0 bases from J, with 8 bases between. This CDR3 contains 15 residues. CDR1 is MNHEY, CDR2 SVGEGT, per germline. In DNA form, the CDR3 reads TGTGCCAGCAGTTACGTGCAGTACTCCTACAATGAGCAGTTCTTC. This translates into CASSYVQYSYNEQFF.

This clonotype showed up many times. The chain is built from TRBV14 and TRBJ2-1; 8 bases are a match to TRBD1. Per germline, CDR1 SGHDN and CDR2 FVKESK. The CDR3 loop spans 15 amino acids. The J segment lost 5 bases and the V segment lost 3 bases, leaving 6 bases of the junction unmatched. The CDR3: CASSHGQGGHNEQFF. The CDR3 DNA sequence: TGTGCCAGCAGCCACGGACAGGGTGGCCACAATGAGCAGTTCTTC. Using reference TRBV14 and TRBJ2-1 for the parts outside the CDR3, the full variable domain is EAGVTQFPSHSVIEKGQTVTLRCDPISGHDNLYWYRRVMGKEIKFLLHFVKESKQDESGMPNNRFLAERTGGTYSTLKVQPAELEDSGVYFCASSHGQGGHNEQFFGPGTRLTVL.

This clonotype was recorded many times. This chain connects TRBV20-1 to TRBJ1-1, with no clear D. The CDR3 loop spans 14 amino acids. Per germline, CDR1 DFQATT and CDR2 SNEGSKA (reference sequence). V dropped 6 bases and J dropped 1 base, with 15 bases sitting between them. Here the CDR3 DNA reads TGCAGTGCCCCACTACCTTGGGGGAACACTGAAGCTTTCTTT. Protein: CSAPLPWGNTEAFF.

In this sample, this clonotype turned up many times. This rearrangement joins TRBV27 to TRBJ2-2; tentative D call: TRBD1 (6 bases). Trimming pared 4 bases from V and 3 bases from J, leaving 9 bases between. The CDR3 has 14 residues. CDR1 MNHEY and CDR2 SMNVEV come from the germline V gene (reference sequence). The CDR3 DNA sequence: TGTGCCAGCAGTTCACAGGGATACACCGGGGAGCTGTTTTTT. It translates to CASSSQGYTGELFF.

This clonotype was observed a few times. The V and J genes are TRBV19 and TRBJ1-2, with D possibly being TRBD1 (5 bases). This CDR3 is 13 amino acids long. V lost 5 bases and J 7 bases, leaving 14 bases between the germline ends. The germline V gene has CDR1 LNHDA and CDR2 SQIVND (reference sequence). The CDR3 reads CASSSGDLRGYTF. CDR3 DNA sequence: TGTGCCAGTAGTTCTGGGGACCTACGTGGCTACACCTTC.

At least ten counts were recorded for this clonotype. The rearrangement uses TRBV11-2 and TRBJ2-2; D unclear. Per the germline V gene, CDR1 is SGHAT and CDR2 is FQNNGV. Trimming left V 4 bases short and J 2 bases short, with 17 bases between. The CDR3 has 17 residues. This CDR3 is CASSSRINPTNTGELFF. CDR3 coding DNA: TGTGCCAGCAGCTCCCGGATTAATCCCACAAACACCGGGGAGCTGTTTTTT.